This TCR beta chain was retrieved from a study of persistence of HIV-infected CD4 T cells. Turning to the study itself: CD4+ T cells responding to CMV or HIV-1 Gag were isolated.

Cells were stimulated with CMV-infected fibroblast lysates at 8 to 10 ug/mL. CD40L-negative CD69-negative CD45RO-high memory CD4+ T cells were sorted as populations depleted of antigen-responding cells. Donors were HIV-1-infected adults who began suppressive ART during chronic infection. This was the immunoSEQ version 4 assay in survey mode. Sequenced by immunoSEQ multiplex PCR; TCRdb stores in-frame clones only, minus some. The sample has about 48,000 clones, more than 70% seen once. This CDR3 is 16 amino acids long. The V gene end was trimmed by 1 base and the J gene end by 6 bases; junction bases not matched to a gene: 10. CDR1 is GTSNPN and CDR2 is SVGIG in the germline V gene (reference sequence). Note on this clone: The antigen is undetermined.

This clonotype originated in an adult man with HIV who was CMV-seropositive. V is TRBV30 and J is TRBJ1-5, with 9 bases identical to TRBD1. The sequences come from CD4+ T cells sorted from PBMCs after roughly 18-hour stimulation, collected from a patient who received antiretroviral therapy. The CDR3: CAWSALGTGMGQPQHF. In DNA form, the CDR3 reads TGTGCCTGGAGTGCGCTCGGGACAGGGATGGGTCAGCCCCAGCATTTT.